Below, 2 T cell receptor beta chains from the same sample are listed, as sequenced in a study of shared clonotypes between healthy human individuals. Repertoires were generated with immunoSEQ multiplex PCR, while TCRdb's copy carries only in-frame clones and drops some. The sample includes 2 million to 2.5 million clones, around 95% of them seen just once. The sample taken for sequencing was naive CD4+ T cells sorted from blood. Subset: CD45RA+ positively selected. Source of these receptors: a man between 18 and 35 years old in good health.

The chain has TRBV4-1 and TRBJ2-1, with no clear D. CDR1 is MGHRA and CDR2 is YSYEKL in the germline V gene. The CDR3 has 15 residues. Between the trimmed V and J ends, which lost 2 bases and 6 bases, there was a span of 14 bases. CDR3 loop: CASSQWLEPSNEQFF. The CDR3 DNA is TGCGCCAGCAGCCAATGGCTAGAACCAAGCAATGAGCAGTTCTTC.

The chain uses TRBV6-1 and TRBJ1-1; no clear D. The CDR3 sequence is 15 residues long. Looked up from germline, CDR1 is MNHNS and CDR2 is SASEGT. The V end was cut by 2 bases, the J end by 6 bases, with 16 bases between. The CDR3 is CASSEFRGSSSEAFF. The CDR3, as DNA: TGTGCCAGCAGTGAATTCCGGGGTAGTAGCTCTGAAGCTTTCTTT.